This TCR beta chain was sequenced for a study of identical twins. TCRdb re-called the 5' RACE reads with MiXCR, one entry per CDR3 protein. This repertoire shows 450,000 or so distinct CDR3 sequences, approximately 15% found once; its top ten account for around 0.48%. Study-wide points: Out-of-frame alpha sequences common to twins exhibited an excess of low generation probability. Beta out-of-frame sequences showed weaker excess twin sharing.

This clonotype has more than one count but fewer than ten. The antigen is not known. Everyone who gave samples was a healthy Caucasian. CDR1 is MDHEN, CDR2 SYDVKM, per germline. Trimming removed 7 bases from V and 2 bases from J, with 20 bases in between. The CDR3 sequence is 16 residues long. These records were also assigned to another study, of yellow fever vaccine responses in identical twins. Per that paper: Twins reportedly mounted vaccine T cell responses that seemed partly convergent, partly personalized.

The sample consisted of CD4+ T cells sorted from blood. The sequence derives from a woman between 18 and 29 years old in good health. The rearrangement links TRBV28 to TRBJ1-1; D unresolved. The CDR3 loop is CASTDEARGPNTEAFF. In DNA form, the CDR3 reads TGTGCCAGCACCGATGAGGCTCGTGGCCCCAACACTGAAGCTTTCTTT.